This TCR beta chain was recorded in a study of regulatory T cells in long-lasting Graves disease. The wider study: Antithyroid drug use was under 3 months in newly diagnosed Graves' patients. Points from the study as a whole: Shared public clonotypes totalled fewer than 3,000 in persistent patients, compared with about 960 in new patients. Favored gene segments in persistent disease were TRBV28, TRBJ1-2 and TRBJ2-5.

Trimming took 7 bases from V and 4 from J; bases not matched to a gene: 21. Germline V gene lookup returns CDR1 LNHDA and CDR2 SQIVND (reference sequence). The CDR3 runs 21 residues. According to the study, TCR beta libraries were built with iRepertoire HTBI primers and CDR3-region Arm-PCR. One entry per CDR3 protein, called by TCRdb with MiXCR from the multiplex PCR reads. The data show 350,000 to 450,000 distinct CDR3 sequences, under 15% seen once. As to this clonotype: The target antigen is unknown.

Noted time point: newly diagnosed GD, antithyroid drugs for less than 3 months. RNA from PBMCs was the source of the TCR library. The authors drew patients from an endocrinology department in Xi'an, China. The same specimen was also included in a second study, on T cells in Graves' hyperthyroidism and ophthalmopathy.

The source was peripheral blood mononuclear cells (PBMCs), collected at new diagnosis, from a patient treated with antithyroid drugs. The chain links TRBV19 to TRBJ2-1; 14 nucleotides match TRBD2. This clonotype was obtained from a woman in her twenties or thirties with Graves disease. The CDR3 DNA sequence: TGTGCCAGTACCCCCCGGGATGTCCGTGGGACTAGCGGGAGTAGATACAATGAGCAGTTCTTC. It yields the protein CASTPRDVRGTSGSRYNEQFF.